A selection of T cell receptor beta chains follows, all from one sample in a study of cytomegalovirus exposure and HLA in healthy donors. Only in-frame clones appear in the TCRdb table, and some are missing; sequencing was by immunoSEQ multiplex PCR. This table has fewer than 200,000 clones, roughly 88% appearing once. The sequenced sample consisted of PBMCs. The receptors originated from a girl aged 2 to 9 in good health and CMV-seropositive. Each CDR3 is given with its conserved first and last residue. Fields, in order: D gene, clone size, J gene, V gene, CDR3 protein, CDR3 DNA. A D gene is named only where the DNA matches it firmly. The size entry is marked missing in some rows and otherwise reads once, few, many or a size class.

TRBD2	-	TRBJ2-7	TRBV10-2	CASSVPAGGYEQYF	TGCGCCAGCAGTGTTCCAGCGGGAGGTTACGAGCAGTACTTC
TRBD2	-	TRBJ2-2	TRBV6-6	CASSITSGGELFF	TGTGCCAGCAGCATCACTAGCGGCGGGGAGCTGTTTTTT
-	-	TRBJ1-2	TRBV4-1	CASSRLGAFYGYTF	TGCGCCAGCAGCCGTCTAGGAGCTTTTTATGGCTACACCTTC
TRBD1	-	TRBJ1-2	TRBV19	CASSTRTGDYGYTF	TGTGCCAGTAGTACGCGGACAGGCGACTATGGCTACACCTTC
-	-	TRBJ2-1	TRBV11-3	CASSLEGLEQFF	TGTGCCAGCAGCTTAGAGGGGCTTGAGCAGTTCTTC
-	-	TRBJ2-7	TRBV5-4	CASSAPGQPYEQYF	TGTGCCAGCAGCGCACCGGGACAACCCTACGAGCAGTACTTC
TRBD2	-	TRBJ2-1	TRBV19	CASSYISGGTYNEQFF	TGTGCCAGTAGTTATATTAGCGGGGGGACCTACAATGAGCAGTTCTTC
-	-	TRBJ1-1	TRBV5-5	CASSLRARNTEAFF	TGTGCCAGCAGCTTACGCGCAAGGAACACTGAAGCTTTCTTT
-	-	TRBJ2-1	TRBV30	CAWTDGADEQFF	TGTGCCTGGACCGACGGAGCGGATGAGCAGTTCTTC
-	-	TRBJ2-1	TRBV5-4	CASSHSSYNEQFF	TGTGCCAGCAGCCATAGCTCCTACAATGAGCAGTTCTTC
TRBD1	-	TRBJ2-4	TRBV30	CAWGGTGVCIGKNIQYF	TGTGCCTGGGGCGGGACAGGGGTTTGTATCGGCAAAAACATTCAGTACTTC
-	-	TRBJ1-4	TRBV2	CASSEVGGLNEKLFF	TGTGCCAGCAGTGAAGTCGGGGGTCTTAATGAAAAACTGTTTTTT
-	-	TRBJ2-7	TRBV7-2	CASSLAVYSSYEQYF	TGTGCCAGCAGCTTAGCGGTGTATAGCTCCTACGAGCAGTACTTC
-	-	TRBJ1-6	TRBV5-3	CARSPGSGWSSYNSPLHF	TGTGCCAGAAGCCCCGGAAGCGGCTGGAGCTCCTATAATTCACCCCTCCACTTT
-	few	TRBJ2-2	TRBV10-3	CAISESTEAVAPLTGELFF	TGTGCCATCAGTGAGTCGACAGAGGCGGTAGCACCTCTCACCGGGGAGCTGTTTTTT
-	-	TRBJ1-3	TRBV28	CASSRTLGNTIYF	TGTGCCAGCAGTAGGACACTAGGAAACACCATATATTTT
-	-	TRBJ2-3	TRBV6-4	CASRKDTGTDTQYF	TGTGCCAGCAGGAAGGACACTGGCACAGATACGCAGTATTTT
TRBD1	-	TRBJ1-5	TRBV7-2	CASSLDRANQPQHF	TGTGCCAGCAGCTTGGACAGGGCAAATCAGCCCCAGCATTTT
-	once	TRBJ2-4	TRBV4-1	CASSQGLDGPKNIQYF	TGCGCCAGCAGCCAAGGACTAGACGGACCCAAAAACATTCAGTACTTC
-	-	TRBJ1-2	TRBV27	CASSLTQGINYGYTF	TGTGCCAGCAGTTTAACTCAGGGTATAAACTATGGCTACACCTTC
TRBD1	-	TRBJ1-1	TRBV29-1	CSVEDQRKGAAFF	TGCAGCGTTGAAGATCAAAGAAAGGGGGCAGCTTTCTTT
TRBD1	few	TRBJ2-3	TRBV7-3	CASSLSTGGFNADTQYF	TGTGCCAGCAGCTTATCGACAGGGGGGTTCAACGCAGATACGCAGTATTTT
-	-	TRBJ2-7	TRBV12-5	CASGLGTGTIYEQYF	TGTGCTAGTGGTTTGGGGACTGGAACGATCTACGAGCAGTACTTC
-	-	TRBJ1-1	TRBV11-2	CASSLVGDLPEAFF	TGTGCCAGCAGCTTAGTCGGGGATTTGCCTGAAGCTTTCTTT
-	-	TRBJ2-7	TRBV11-3	CASSLVAQGGEQYF	TGTGCCAGCAGCTTAGTTGCGCAGGGCGGCGAGCAGTACTTC
-	few	TRBJ1-1	TRBV5-1	CASHLEGQVAFF	TGCGCCAGCCATTTGGAGGGTCAAGTAGCTTTCTTT
TRBD1	-	TRBJ2-1	TRBV29-1	CGAEGQGNEQFF	TGCGGCGCGGAGGGACAGGGCAATGAGCAGTTCTTC
-	few	TRBJ1-4	TRBV7-8	CASSLVGYRTTNEKLFF	TGTGCCAGCAGCTTAGTTGGGTACAGAACAACTAATGAAAAACTGTTTTTT
-	-	TRBJ1-4	TRBV6-5	CASKSNEKLFF	TGTGCCAGTAAATCTAATGAAAAACTGTTTTTT
TRBD1	-	TRBJ2-1	TRBV27	CASSFRGYSDRSVGEQFF	TGTGCCAGCAGTTTCAGGGGTTACTCGGACAGGTCGGTAGGGGAGCAGTTCTTC
-	-	TRBJ2-7	TRBV7-2	CASSLEVTSEQYF	TGTGCCAGCAGCTTAGAAGTTACAAGCGAGCAGTACTTC
TRBD1	-	TRBJ1-5	TRBV6-4	CASSDRGHSNQPQHF	TGTGCCAGCAGTGACAGGGGGCATAGCAATCAGCCCCAGCATTTT
-	-	TRBJ1-3	TRBV6-5	CASSTPKDRRNTIYF	TGTGCCAGCAGTACTCCGAAAGACAGGCGGAACACCATATATTTT
-	-	TRBJ2-7	TRBV7-3	CASSPDRTSYEQYF	TGTGCCAGCAGCCCGGACAGAACCTCCTACGAGCAGTACTTC
TRBD1	-	TRBJ1-2	TRBV27	CASSPDRARGYTF	TGTGCCAGCAGTCCCGACAGGGCCCGGGGCTACACCTTC
TRBD2	-	TRBJ2-1	TRBV7-3	CASSSLSGGTHNEQFF	TGTGCCAGCAGCTCCCTTAGCGGGGGGACCCACAATGAGCAGTTCTTC
-	-	TRBJ1-1	TRBV6-1	CASTQRWEVSEAFF	TGTGCCAGCACCCAGAGGTGGGAGGTCTCTGAAGCTTTCTTT
-	-	TRBJ2-1	TRBV21-1	CASSRLMVYNEQFF	TGTGCCAGCAGCAGACTAATGGTTTACAATGAGCAGTTCTTC
-	-	TRBJ2-4	TRBV6-6	CASSWELKNIQYF	TGTGCCAGCAGTTGGGAGCTCAAAAACATTCAGTACTTC
-	-	TRBJ1-1	TRBV12-5	CASGLRNTEAFF	TGTGCTAGTGGTCTCAGGAACACTGAAGCTTTCTTT
-	-	TRBJ1-2	TRBV10-3	CAISESGGANYGYTF	TGTGCCATCAGTGAGTCCGGGGGAGCTAACTATGGCTACACCTTC
-	-	TRBJ1-1	TRBV9	CASSGYRATEAFF	TGTGCCAGCAGCGGCTACAGGGCTACTGAAGCTTTCTTT
-	-	TRBJ1-1	TRBV6-6	CASSSAGVRNTEAFF	TGTGCCAGCAGTTCCGCAGGGGTCAGGAACACTGAAGCTTTCTTT
TRBD1	few	TRBJ1-1	TRBV29-1	CSAGQDLNTEAFF	TGCAGCGCTGGACAGGACTTGAACACTGAAGCTTTCTTT
TRBD1	-	TRBJ1-5	TRBV28	CASSLRGRNQPQHF	TGTGCCAGCAGTTTGAGGGGGCGGAATCAGCCCCAGCATTTT
-	once	TRBJ1-3	TRBV2	CASSEEGLFAGNTIYF	TGTGCCAGCAGTGAAGAGGGGTTGTTCGCTGGAAACACCATATATTTT
-	-	TRBJ1-2	TRBV30	CAWRQGYGYTF	TGTGCCTGGAGACAGGGCTATGGCTACACCTTC
-	-	TRBJ1-3	TRBV30	CAWSPGSGNTIYF	TGTGCCTGGAGTCCCGGCTCTGGAAACACCATATATTTT
TRBD1	-	TRBJ1-5	TRBV2	CATGQVTGNQPQHF	TGTGCCACCGGACAGGTGACTGGCAATCAGCCCCAGCATTTT
TRBD2	once	TRBJ2-1	TRBV28	CASSLAGGREQFF	TGTGCCAGCAGTCTAGCGGGAGGGCGTGAGCAGTTCTTC
TRBD1	-	TRBJ1-4	TRBV5-5	CASSRVGDRGIATNEKLFF	TGTGCCAGCAGTCGGGTAGGAGACAGGGGAATTGCAACTAATGAAAAACTGTTTTTT
-	-	TRBJ2-7	TRBV11-3	CASSLYGSDHEQYF	TGTGCCAGCAGCTTATATGGGAGTGATCACGAGCAGTACTTC
TRBD1	few	TRBJ1-3	TRBV5-1	CASSWDRAVADSGNTIYF	TGCGCCAGCAGCTGGGACAGGGCTGTCGCCGACTCTGGAAACACCATATATTTT
TRBD2	-	TRBJ2-3	TRBV2	CASRTGLAGGTSTDTQYF	TGTGCCAGCAGGACAGGCCTAGCGGGGGGTACTAGCACAGATACGCAGTATTTT
-	-	TRBJ2-3	TRBV6-6	CASSYTKDLTSDTQYF	TGTGCCAGCAGTTACACAAAAGATTTAACCTCAGATACGCAGTATTTT